These 9 T cell receptor beta chains were sequenced from one sample in a study of brain T cells in children with intractable seizures (dated by TCRdb to the early 2020s). Interpreted using the paper, the time point label stands for: blood from clinic visit 5 months post-surgery; TSC patient then seizure free. Libraries were prepared through the immunoSEQ multiplex PCR assay. Not all clones reach the TCRdb copy of this immuneACCESS table, which keeps in-frame sequences only. Checked studies attribute under half of the gap to unresolved V genes and leave the rest unexplained. The sample table shows hundreds of thousands of clones, and over 90% are seen once. The ten most abundant clones make up 5% to 7% of the sample. Sample: peripheral blood, taken less than 6 months after surgery. These receptors were obtained from a boy under two years old with tuberous sclerosis and intractable seizures.

The chain is built from TRBV12-3 or TRBV12-4 and TRBJ1-1; D not certain. The CDR3 extends over 12 amino acids. V shed 3 bases and J shed 7 bases, with 9 bases lying between them. The CDR3 DNA sequence: TGTGCCAGCAGTTTTAGGTTGAGTGAAGCTTTCTTT. Translated, it gives CASSFRLSEAFF.

This chain joins TRBV2 and TRBJ1-2, with D maybe TRBD1 (5 bases). The CDR3 length is 11 residues. The V and J ends lost 3 bases and 8 bases respectively, with 7 bases between them. Germline CDR1 and CDR2: SNHLY and FYNNEI. The CDR3 sequence is CASSEGGGYTF. DNA for the CDR3: TGTGCCAGCAGTGAGGGGGGAGGCTACACCTTC.

The chain recombines TRBV5-4 with TRBJ2-7; D is unclear. V was clipped by 3 bases and J by 2 bases, with 12 bases between them. The CDR3 covers 14 residues. CDR1 is SGHNT and CDR2 is YYREEE in the germline V gene (reference sequence). The CDR3: CASSSHTRPYEQYF. CDR3 DNA: TGTGCCAGCAGCTCGCACACCCGGCCCTACGAGCAGTACTTC.

The chain employs TRBV4-1 and TRBJ2-7; TRBD1 aligns across 8 bases. V was pared by 1 base and J by 6 bases, with 5 bases of the junction left unmatched. This CDR3 comprises 14 residues. Per the germline V gene, CDR1 is MGHRA and CDR2 is YSYEKL. This CDR3 is CASSQGWDRLEQYF. As DNA, the CDR3 is TGCGCCAGCAGCCAAGGGTGGGACAGGCTCGAGCAGTACTTC.

CDR3 bases: TGTGCCAGCAGTGAATCTCCCGGTCTAGCGGGCACCGGGGAGCTGTTTTTT. It is translated as CASSESPGLAGTGELFF. The chain has TRBV25-1 and TRBJ2-2; 8 nucleotides align to TRBD2. From germline, CDR1 is MGHDK and CDR2 SYGVNS. J lost 4 bases, V lost 1 base, and 8 bases had no gene match. The CDR3 loop spans 17 amino acids.

The CDR3 nucleotides read TGCGCCAGCAGCTTGCTTGAAGCGGGGGGGAAAGAGACCCAGTACTTC. It is translated as CASSLLEAGGKETQYF. This chain uses TRBV5-1 with TRBJ2-5, with TRBD2 matching over 10 bases. Germline V lookup: CDR1 SGHRS, CDR2 YFSETQ. Trimming removed 1 base from V and 3 bases from J; junction bases left unmatched: 6. This CDR3 is built from 16 residues.

The rearrangement joins TRBV10-3 to TRBJ1-2; D is undetermined. This CDR3 contains 13 residues. The V and J ends lost 6 bases and 3 bases respectively, with 11 bases between them. CDR1 is ENHRY, CDR2 SYGVKD, per germline. The chain's CDR3 is CAIRPDEDYGYTF. CDR3 in DNA: TGTGCCATCAGGCCCGACGAGGACTATGGCTACACCTTC.

This chain links TRBV5-1 with TRBJ2-1, with 12 bases that match TRBD2. CDR3 size: 17 residues. The germline V gene encodes CDR1 SGHRS and CDR2 YFSETQ. Trimming cost V 2 bases and J 4 bases; bases outside gene matches: 7. CDR3 nucleotide sequence: TGCGCCAGCAGCTTTCGGACTAGCGGGGATAGTTACAATGAGCAGTTCTTC. Translation: CASSFRTSGDSYNEQFF.

The chain links TRBV7-8 to TRBJ2-2, with D possibly TRBD1 on 6 matching bases. Germline CDR1 is SGHVS and CDR2 is FQNEAQ. Trimming removed 2 bases from V and 3 bases from J, with 13 bases in between. The CDR3 runs to 16 residues. The CDR3 bases are TGTGCCAGCAGCTTAATCAGGGGAAGGGACACCGGGGAGCTGTTTTTT. This sequence encodes CASSLIRGRDTGELFF.